These 20 T cell receptor beta chains were all obtained from the same sample, sequenced in a study of identical twins. TCRdb reprocessed the 5' RACE reads with MiXCR, giving one entry per CDR3 protein. The data contain approximately 700,000 distinct CDR3 sequences, 5.5% to 7.5% of them seen just once; the ten biggest clones take up approximately 1.6%. Sequencing was carried out using naive T cells sorted from blood. The receptors were gathered from a man younger than 35 in good health.

This clonotype was recorded many times. The V call is TRBV10-3, the J call TRBJ2-2, with 14 bases matching TRBD2. The V gene end was trimmed by 3 bases and the J gene end by 2 bases; junction bases not matched to a gene: 5. Germline loops: CDR1 ENHRY, CDR2 SYGVKD. There are 18 residues in the CDR3. CDR3 sequence (DNA): TGTGCCATCAGTGAACGGGGGACTAGCGGGAGCAACACCGGGGAGCTGTTTTTT. Protein product: CAISERGTSGSNTGELFF.

This clonotype has just a few counts. This rearrangement joins TRBV9 to TRBJ2-7, with no clear D. Germline values: CDR1 SGDLS, CDR2 YYNGEE. The CDR3 extends over 13 amino acids. Trimming shortened V by 9 bases and J by 2 bases, and 15 bases separated the two germline ends. CDR3 loop: CATLMILTYEQYF. CDR3 bases: TGTGCCACCCTCATGATACTAACCTACGAGCAGTACTTC.

There are many counts of this clonotype. The rearrangement links TRBV7-2 to TRBJ1-4; 10 bases are a match to TRBD1. The CDR3 is made up of 16 amino acids. V shed 5 bases and J 6 bases; nucleotides not matched to a gene: 9. CDR1 SGHTA and CDR2 FQGNSA come from the germline V gene. CDR3 sequence (DNA): TGTGCCAGCAGCCGACAGGGGGGACAGGGGCATGAAAAACTGTTTTTT. Translation: CASSRQGGQGHEKLFF.

Ten or more counts support this clonotype. The CDR3 DNA reads as TGTGCCAGCAGCTTAATCGGGACAGGGTACGTTGGTGAGCAGTTCTTC. Amino acids: CASSLIGTGYVGEQFF. The V call is TRBV7-2, the J call TRBJ2-1, with TRBD1 matching over 9 bases. The CDR3 extends over 16 amino acids. The junction had 11 bases not matched to a gene; V was cut back by 2 bases and J by 9 bases. CDR1 and CDR2 from the germline V gene are SGHTA and FQGNSA.

The sample holds many counts of this clonotype. V gene TRBV20-1 combines with J gene TRBJ2-1; D is ambiguous. Germline V gene lookup returns CDR1 DFQATT and CDR2 SNEGSKA (reference sequence). V lost 0 bases and J lost 0, with 15 bases in between. The CDR3 has 17 residues. The CDR3 loop is CSARDGDRFSSYNEQFF. The CDR3 DNA reads TGCAGTGCTAGAGACGGCGACCGGTTCAGCTCCTACAATGAGCAGTTCTTC.

In its sample, this clonotype was seen a few times. The chain couples TRBV7-2 to TRBJ1-2; D ambiguous. V gave up 2 bases and J gave up 5 bases, with 12 bases separating them. The CDR3 is 14 residues long. Germline lookup yields CDR1 SGHTA and CDR2 FQGNSA. The CDR3 nucleotides are TGTGCCAGCAGCTTACCGGAAGTAGGGTATGGCTACACCTTC. The encoded protein is CASSLPEVGYGYTF.

This clonotype came up many times. This chain connects TRBV29-1 to TRBJ2-1; tentatively, D is TRBD1 or TRBD2 (6 bases each). Germline V lookup: CDR1 SQVTM, CDR2 ANQGSEA. The ends were cut back, 0 bases at V and 12 bases at J, with 24 bases in the middle. The CDR3 runs to 16 residues. The CDR3 DNA reads TGCAGCGTTGAAGATATTCTGGGGGGCGCGACTGTGGGGCAGTTCTTC. It translates to CSVEDILGGATVGQFF.

This clonotype was observed many times. The V gene is TRBV5-1, the J gene TRBJ1-1, with 7 bases that match TRBD1. This CDR3 has 14 residues. V was clipped by 2 bases and J by 8 bases; unmatched bases: 9. CDR1 and CDR2 (germline): SGHRS, YFSETQ. The CDR3 coding sequence is TGCGCCAGCAGCTTTTTGGGGGACAGAGACGAAGCTTTCTTT. Encoded protein: CASSFLGDRDEAFF. Drawing the rest from reference TRBV5-1 and TRBJ1-1, the complete variable domain is KAGVTQTPRYLIKTRGQQVTLSCSPISGHRSVSWYQQTPGQGLQFLFEYFSETQRNKGNFPGRFSGRQFSNSRSEMNVSTLELGDSALYLCASSFLGDRDEAFFGQGTRLTVV.

The chain employs TRBV12-3 or TRBV12-4 and TRBJ1-2; a possible D gene is TRBD1 (6 bases). CDR3 size: 13 residues. The V end lost 1 base, the J end lost 7 bases, and 10 bases lay between the germline ends. Written as DNA, the CDR3 is TGTGCCAGCAGTTTAGGTAGGGGGGCTGGCTACACCTTC. The encoded protein is CASSLGRGAGYTF.

The chain has TRBV28 and TRBJ2-7; possibly TRBD1 for D (5 bases). Between the trimmed V and J ends, which lost 4 bases and 6 bases, there was a span of 10 bases. Germline V gives CDR1 MDHEN, CDR2 SYDVKM. This CDR3 contains 12 residues. The CDR3 loop is CASSSSGLEQYV. The CDR3 DNA follows: TGTGCCAGCAGTTCATCAGGGCTCGAGCAGTACGTC.

This clonotype was observed a handful of times. The V gene is TRBV6-2 or TRBV6-3, the J gene TRBJ2-7; 9 positions match TRBD1. V trimming: 4 bases; J trimming: 3 bases; junction bases outside the gene matches: 4. Germline V gene data show CDR1 as MNHEY and CDR2 as SVGEGT. The CDR3 length is 14 residues. CDR3 sequence reads: CASSWGTGFYEQYF. The CDR3 bases are TGTGCCAGCAGTTGGGGGACAGGGTTCTACGAGCAGTACTTC.

This clonotype was counted between two and nine times. V and J are TRBV29-1 and TRBJ2-3; 7 positions agree with TRBD1. Trimming cost V 0 bases and J 0 bases; bases outside gene matches: 3. The V gene's germline CDR1 is SQVTM and CDR2 ANQGSEA. The CDR3 loop spans 15 amino acids. The CDR3 DNA follows: TGCAGCGTTGAAGAAGCGGACAGGAGCACAGATACGCAGTATTTT. It translates to CSVEEADRSTDTQYF.

This clonotype showed up just a few times. CDR3 in DNA: TGCGCCAGCAGCTTGTCTCGTTGGTCGGGGACCGACGGGGAGCTGTTTTTT. It encodes CASSLSRWSGTDGELFF. V usage is TRBV5-1 and J usage is TRBJ2-2, with D perhaps given as TRBD1 or TRBD2 (5 bases each). The V and J ends lost 1 base and 7 bases respectively, with 20 bases between them. Germline V gene data show CDR1 as SGHRS and CDR2 as YFSETQ. The CDR3 loop spans 17 amino acids.

This clonotype was seen a handful of times. V usage is TRBV6-5 and J usage is TRBJ1-3; D perhaps matches TRBD1 (5 bases). V lost 4 bases, J lost 6 bases, and 16 bases lay in between. The CDR3 covers 15 residues. The germline V gene has CDR1 MNHEY and CDR2 SVGAGI. The CDR3 loop is CASSSYQGSKNTIYF. DNA of the CDR3: TGTGCCAGCAGTTCATACCAGGGATCTAAAAACACCATATATTTT.

This clonotype showed up many times. The V call is TRBV5-1, the J call TRBJ2-1, with 14 bases aligning to TRBD2. The J segment lost 6 bases and the V segment lost 0 bases, leaving 5 bases of the junction unmatched. Germline lookup yields CDR1 SGHRS and CDR2 YFSETQ. There are 17 residues in the CDR3. In DNA, the CDR3 is TGCGCCAGCAGCTTGGCTTGGACTAGCGGGAGGTTCAATGAGCAGTTCTTC. Translated: CASSLAWTSGRFNEQFF.

The chain is built from TRBV18 and TRBJ2-7; tentative D call: TRBD2 (6 bases). CDR3 length: 15 residues. V was cut by 3 bases and J by 3 bases, with 15 bases left in between. Germline V gives CDR1 KGHSH, CDR2 LQKENI. CDR3 in amino acids: CASSPSAGLLYEQYV. As DNA, the CDR3 is TGTGCCAGCTCACCGTCGGCGGGACTGCTCTACGAGCAGTACGTC.

This clonotype was seen at least ten times. The V gene is TRBV12-3 or TRBV12-4, the J gene TRBJ1-5; D unresolved. The CDR3 extends over 16 amino acids. Trimming pared 0 bases from V and 6 bases from J, leaving 15 bases between. As DNA, the CDR3 is TGTGCCAGCAGTTTAGCAGTAATGGAGTCGAGTCAGCCCCAGCATTTT. Translation gives CASSLAVMESSQPQHF.

This clonotype was picked up a small number of times. The chain carries TRBV28 and TRBJ1-1, with 7 bases that match TRBD1. The CDR3 is 14 amino acids. V shed 1 base and J 3 bases; nucleotides not matched to a gene: 2. Germline CDR1 reads MDHEN; CDR2 reads SYDVKM. This chain's CDR3 is CASSLYQGDTEAFF. For the CDR3, the DNA is TGTGCCAGCAGTTTATACCAGGGGGACACTGAAGCTTTCTTT.

Concerning this clonotype itself: This likely comes from a read error, as the CDR3 has no conserved phenylalanine or tryptophan at its end. V gene TRBV7-9 combines with J gene TRBJ1-4; the D is unclear. The CDR3 spans 11 residues. Trimming removed 4 bases at V and 8 bases at J, with 5 bases between. Germline lookup yields CDR1 SEHNR and CDR2 FQNEAQ (reference sequence). The CDR3 protein is CASSSDEKLFS. The CDR3 region has the DNA TGTGCCAGCAGCTCGGACGAAAAACTGTTTTCT.

This clonotype was detected many times. The rearrangement joins TRBV6-1 to TRBJ2-4, with D uncertain. The germline CDR1 and CDR2 sequences are MNHNS and SASEGT. Trimming pared 8 bases from V and 0 bases from J, leaving 11 bases between. This CDR3 has 14 amino acids. CDR3 region: CASQEPLAKNIQYF. CDR3 in DNA: TGTGCCAGCCAGGAGCCCTTAGCCAAAAACATTCAGTACTTC.